The 24 T cell receptor beta chains below come from one sample, sequenced in a study of T cells in Graves' hyperthyroidism and ophthalmopathy. Amplified regions were TCR beta CDR3 sequences from RNA transcripts. Using the HTBI primer set, a first-round RT-PCR was run on the TCR CDR3. TCRdb redid the calling of the multiplex PCR reads with MiXCR, one entry per CDR3 protein. The sample carries approximately 210,000 distinct CDR3 sequences, 17% recorded once. The sample comprised blood. These receptors were taken from a man aged 50-60 years with Graves' hyperthyroidism.

The V call is TRBV25-1, the J call TRBJ2-5; the D gene is possibly TRBD2 (5 bases). This CDR3 contains 14 residues. In germline, CDR1 is MGHDK, CDR2 SYGVNS. V lost 7 bases, J lost 2 bases, and 14 bases lay in between. CDR3 residues: CASTRGGQQETQYF. The CDR3 bases are TGTGCCAGCACCCGAGGAGGCCAACAAGAGACCCAGTACTTC.

Many counts were recorded for this clonotype. The J gene is TRBJ2-1, the V gene TRBV20-1, with D possibly being TRBD2 (5 bases). Germline CDR1 DFQATT, CDR2 SNEGSKA (reference sequence). Trimming shortened V by 5 bases and J by 10 bases, and 12 bases separated the two germline ends. The CDR3 runs 11 residues. The CDR3 is CSAQLAFEQFF. CDR3 nucleotide sequence: TGCAGTGCTCAGCTAGCTTTCGAGCAGTTCTTC.

Remarks on this clonotype: A clone one base away is much larger, so this may be a read error. This chain uses TRBV2 with TRBJ1-1; 7 bases are a match to TRBD1. The CDR3 consists of 14 residues. Germline V CDR1 and CDR2: SNHLY, FYNNEI. The CDR3 nucleotides are TGTGCCGGCAGTGATAAGGGACAGCGATCGGAAGCTTTCTTT. This gives the protein CAGSDKGQRSEAFF.

This clonotype has a handful of counts. J is TRBJ2-7 and V is TRBV5-1, with TRBD1 matching 7 bases. After removal of 0 bases from V and 3 bases from J, the junction contained 3 bases not matched to a gene. The CDR3 has 14 amino acids. CDR1 is SGHRS, CDR2 YFSETQ, per germline. CDR3 sequence (DNA): TGCGCCAGCAGCTTGGAAGGACAGGTCTACGAGCAGTACTTC. This translates into CASSLEGQVYEQYF.

This clonotype has just a few counts. V gene TRBV12-3 or TRBV12-4 combines with J gene TRBJ1-2; D is undetermined. There are 12 residues in the CDR3. V was cut by 6 bases and J by 2 bases, with 7 bases left in between. The CDR3 nucleotides are TGTGCCAGCAGGGGAATGAACTATGGCTACACCTTC. It encodes CASRGMNYGYTF.

This clonotype was recorded at least ten times. The V gene is TRBV7-8, the J gene TRBJ2-1, with D perhaps TRBD2 (5 bases). This CDR3 spans 16 amino acids. The V gene lost 1 base and the J gene lost 4 bases, with 14 bases spanning the gap. CDR1 is SGHVS, CDR2 FQNEAQ, per germline. CDR3 sequence (DNA): TGTGCCAGCAGCTTAGGGTACGCTAGCAGGTACAATGAGCAGTTCTTC. Its protein product is CASSLGYASRYNEQFF.

This chain links TRBV11-2 with TRBJ2-7; 8 bases align to TRBD2. CDR3 size: 15 residues. From germline, CDR1 is SGHAT and CDR2 FQNNGV. V dropped 3 bases and J dropped 3; count of bases not matched to a gene: 7. CDR3 region: CASSLIAGLNYEQYF. The DNA of the CDR3 is TGTGCCAGCAGCTTGATAGCGGGGCTGAACTACGAGCAGTACTTC.

This clonotype was counted a few times. The V gene is TRBV2, the J gene TRBJ2-1, with D perhaps being TRBD1 or TRBD2 (6 bases each). CDR3 size: 12 residues. V was cut by 6 bases and J by 8 bases, with 11 bases left in between. CDR1 is SNHLY and CDR2 is FYNNEI in the germline V gene. The CDR3 nucleotides read TGTGCCAGCAGAGCGGAGGGGGATGAGCAGTTCTTC. Translating it yields CASRAEGDEQFF.

This rearrangement joins TRBV6-1 to TRBJ1-1; maybe TRBD1 (5 bases). CDR1 MNHNS and CDR2 SASEGT come from the germline V gene. The V end was cut by 3 bases, the J end by 6 bases, with 11 bases between. The CDR3 is 13 residues long. The CDR3 protein is CASSEIGAAEAFF. CDR3 coding DNA: TGTGCCAGCAGTGAGATAGGGGCCGCTGAAGCTTTCTTT.

This clonotype has ten or more counts. The CDR3 DNA reads as TGTGCCAGCAGCTTAAGGGTTCGTACAGATACGCAGTATTTT. This translates into CASSLRVRTDTQYF. V and J are TRBV7-2 and TRBJ2-3; D not certain. Germline V lookup: CDR1 SGHTA, CDR2 FQGNSA. V was trimmed by 2 bases and J by 3 bases, leaving 9 bases between them. The CDR3 is made up of 14 amino acids.

The genes are TRBV11-2 and TRBJ2-5; perhaps TRBD2 as D (7 bases). Germline CDR1 and CDR2: SGHAT and FQNNGV. The CDR3 contains 13 residues. V lost 1 base and J lost 9, with 12 bases in between. CDR3 loop: CASSLVAGAPQYF. DNA of the CDR3: TGTGCCAGCAGCTTAGTCGCGGGGGCGCCCCAGTACTTC.

This clonotype has a count of ten or more. V and J are TRBV27 and TRBJ1-2; 7 nucleotides align to TRBD1. V gave up 5 bases and J gave up 5 bases; unmatched junction bases: 8. The CDR3 consists of 14 residues. From germline, CDR1 is MNHEY and CDR2 SMNVEV (reference sequence). CDR3 DNA sequence: TGTGCCAGCAGTCCGACCGGGACAGAGTATGGCTACACCTTC. Translated: CASSPTGTEYGYTF.

This clonotype was seen more than once but under ten times. This sequence joins TRBV5-5 and TRBJ1-2, with D unresolved. With 0 bases removed from V and 8 bases from J, the gap between germline ends came to 8 bases. The CDR3 totals 12 residues. The germline gives CDR1 SGHKS, CDR2 YYEKEE (reference sequence). The CDR3 here is CASSLGQEGYTF. DNA of the CDR3: TGTGCCAGCAGCTTGGGCCAGGAAGGCTACACCTTC.

This clonotype has ten or more counts. The V gene is TRBV20-1, the J gene TRBJ1-5, with 7 bases identical to TRBD1. CDR1 is DFQATT, CDR2 SNEGSKA, per germline (reference sequence). J was trimmed by 6 bases and V by 5 bases; bases with no gene match: 13. The CDR3 spans 15 residues. The DNA of the CDR3 is TGCAGTGCTCAGAGCGTAGGGGGCGCGGGTCAGCCCCAGCATTTT. This sequence encodes CSAQSVGGAGQPQHF.

This rearrangement joins TRBV2 to TRBJ2-6; 7 bases agree with TRBD1. J was trimmed by 0 bases and V by 6 bases; bases with no gene match: 2. CDR1 and CDR2 (germline): SNHLY, FYNNEI. This CDR3 has 15 amino acids. The CDR3 spells CASRRQGSGANVLTF. CDR3 nucleotide sequence: TGTGCCAGCAGACGACAGGGCTCTGGGGCCAACGTCCTGACTTTC.

This clonotype appeared a few times. This rearrangement joins TRBV7-9 to TRBJ1-2; tentatively, D is TRBD1 (5 bases). CDR3 length: 15 residues. The germline V gene has CDR1 SEHNR and CDR2 FQNEAQ (reference sequence). Trimming removed 3 bases at V and 6 bases at J, with 17 bases between. This chain's CDR3 is CASSFGWRDGHGYTF. For the CDR3, the DNA is TGTGCCAGCAGCTTCGGATGGAGGGACGGACATGGCTACACCTTC.

The V call is TRBV19, the J call TRBJ2-5, with D perhaps matching TRBD1 or TRBD2 (5 bases each). Germline CDR1 is LNHDA and CDR2 is SQIVND (reference sequence). The CDR3 loop spans 13 amino acids. V was cut by 1 base and J by 3 bases, with 6 bases left in between. For the CDR3, the DNA is TGTGCCAGTAGTATAGGAGGGGAAGAGACCCAGTACTTC. Translation: CASSIGGEETQYF.

In this sample, this clonotype turned up many times. This chain uses TRBV15 with TRBJ2-4; TRBD2 might be the D (5 bases). Germline CDR1 reads LNHNV; CDR2 reads YYDKDF (reference sequence). V lost 0 bases, J lost 6 bases, and 6 bases lay in between. CDR3 size: 13 residues. CDR3 region: CATSRDRGNIQYF. The CDR3 DNA reads TGTGCCACCAGCAGAGACCGGGGAAACATTCAGTACTTC.

The V and J genes are TRBV2 and TRBJ2-1, with a weak D call TRBD1 (5 bases). This CDR3 contains 14 residues. Trimming took 2 bases from V and 6 from J, leaving 11 bases between them. In germline, CDR1 is SNHLY, CDR2 FYNNEI. DNA of the CDR3: TGTGCCAGCAGTGAACAGGGCCGAGGCAATGAGCAGTTCTTC. This sequence encodes CASSEQGRGNEQFF.

The CDR3 loop reads CASSVSISDASSYNEQFF. CDR3 in DNA: TGTGCCAGCAGCGTATCAATTTCCGACGCTAGCTCCTACAATGAGCAGTTCTTC. This chain connects TRBV9 to TRBJ2-1; D remains ambiguous. This CDR3 spans 18 amino acids. Per germline, CDR1 SGDLS and CDR2 YYNGEE. V lost 1 base and J lost 0, with 17 bases in between.

This clonotype has a count of ten or more. The chain carries TRBV5-1 and TRBJ1-2; D is possibly TRBD1 (5 bases). The CDR3 length is 15 residues. Germline values: CDR1 SGHRS, CDR2 YFSETQ. Trimming stripped 0 bases from V and 4 bases from J, with 13 bases between. In nucleotides, the CDR3 is TGCGCCAGCAGCTTGGGAGGGGCTTGGAGCTATGGCTACACCTTC. Residues: CASSLGGAWSYGYTF.

This clonotype showed up many times. The rearrangement joins TRBV29-1 to TRBJ1-1; D unclear. Trimming cost V 5 bases and J 5 bases, with 15 bases left between them. Germline V lookup: CDR1 SQVTM, CDR2 ANQGSEA. There are 13 residues in the CDR3. In DNA, the CDR3 is TGCAGCGTTTCCGGCACCATGGGGACTGAAGCTTTCTTT. Translating it yields CSVSGTMGTEAFF.

This clonotype has at least ten counts. The chain links TRBV3-1 to TRBJ2-7; 11 nucleotides match TRBD2. This CDR3 region has 14 residues. With 4 bases clipped from V and 6 bases from J, the junction kept 5 bases outside the gene matches. Germline V CDR1 and CDR2: LGHDT, YNNKEL (reference sequence). Here the CDR3 reads CASSPLAGGSEQYF. The CDR3 DNA is TGTGCCAGCAGCCCTCTAGCGGGAGGAAGCGAGCAGTACTTC.

This clonotype occurred many times. The chain links TRBV12-3 or TRBV12-4 to TRBJ2-1, with TRBD2 matching 7 bases. V lost 2 bases, J lost 4 bases, and 8 bases stayed unmatched. CDR3 size: 16 residues. The CDR3 DNA reads as TGTGCCAGCAGTTTAAGCCCGGGAGCGGGGTACAATGAGCAGTTCTTC. Its translation is CASSLSPGAGYNEQFF.